This is a list of T cell receptor beta chains from one sample in a study of shared clonotypes between healthy human individuals. The repertoire was sequenced with immunoSEQ multiplex PCR; TCRdb's copy has only in-frame clones and lacks some. The sample lists more than 2 million clones; roughly 95% were seen once. Sample: naive CD4+ T cells sorted from blood. The receptors originated from a man between 18 and 29 years old in good health. CDR3s include the opening cysteine and the closing phenylalanine or tryptophan. The order of the fields is CDR3 length, J gene, V gene, CDR3 protein.

length: 15; J: TRBJ2-2; V: TRBV4-2; CDR3: CASSQDRVGTGELFF
length: 14; J: TRBJ2-4; V: TRBV5-1; CDR3: CASSLDIAKNIQYF
length: 16; J: TRBJ2-3; V: TRBV2; CDR3: CASTPEGSRGAYTQYF
length: 16; J: TRBJ2-3; V: TRBV5-6; CDR3: CASSSLLAGTSDTQYF
length: 12; J: TRBJ1-3; V: TRBV28; CDR3: CASTSTGNTIYF
length: 13; J: TRBJ1-2; V: TRBV5-1; CDR3: CASSLGTLYGYTF
length: 14; J: TRBJ1-2; V: TRBV4-1; CDR3: CASSQVEGNYGYTF
length: 19; J: TRBJ2-7; V: TRBV5-1; CDR3: CASSLVGLAGGLLSYEQYF
length: 17; J: TRBJ2-2; V: TRBV27; CDR3: CASSLLRGGSATGELFF
length: 13; J: TRBJ1-3; V: TRBV11-2; CDR3: CASSFPPGNTIYF
length: 11; J: TRBJ1-4; V: TRBV30; CDR3: CAWSFNEKLFF
length: 16; J: TRBJ2-5; V: TRBV11-2; CDR3: CASSLGLALGRETQYF
length: 16; J: TRBJ1-6; V: TRBV27; CDR3: CASSFTPTGGVSPLHF
length: 15; J: TRBJ2-5; V: TRBV5-1; CDR3: CASSKDGGRQETQYF
length: 14; J: TRBJ1-3; V: TRBV5-1; CDR3: CASTQGNSGNTIYF
length: 13; J: TRBJ2-7; V: TRBV5-4; CDR3: CASGLAGIYEQYF
length: 17; J: TRBJ1-5; V: TRBV7-2; CDR3: CASSTGTGGVSNQPQHF
length: 15; J: TRBJ1-6; V: TRBV27; CDR3: CASSLQAQYNSPLHF
length: 14; J: TRBJ2-1; V: TRBV11-2; CDR3: CASSLGGFDNEQFF
length: 13; J: TRBJ2-5; V: TRBV4-3; CDR3: CASSQDNGKTQYF
length: 14; J: TRBJ1-4; V: TRBV25-1; CDR3: CASTSWGANEKLFF
length: 14; J: TRBJ2-3; V: TRBV7-2; CDR3: CASSQAGRSDTQYF
length: 15; J: TRBJ2-4; V: TRBV5-6; CDR3: CASSPTGGRPGIQYF
length: 16; J: TRBJ2-3; V: TRBV6-1; CDR3: CASSEQGGGITDTQYF
length: 17; J: TRBJ2-3; V: TRBV18; CDR3: CASSPMPLADFTDTQYF
length: 13; J: TRBJ1-5; V: TRBV7-8; CDR3: CASSPSRDQPQHF
length: 10; J: TRBJ1-3; V: TRBV2; CDR3: CASSAVAIYF
length: 15; J: TRBJ2-5; V: TRBV7-3; CDR3: CASSLTVTAQETQYF
length: 17; J: TRBJ2-6; V: TRBV7-2; CDR3: CASSFGATASGANVLTF
length: 13; J: TRBJ1-2; V: TRBV5-4; CDR3: CASSFRDNYGYTF
length: 13; J: TRBJ1-5; V: TRBV6-6; CDR3: CASSSQGGQPQHF
length: 15; J: TRBJ2-7; V: TRBV11-2; CDR3: CASRPFGTGLYEQYF
length: 16; J: TRBJ2-5; V: TRBV4-3; CDR3: CASSQGGTGKQETQYF
length: 14; J: TRBJ1-1; V: TRBV5-1; CDR3: CASSKGQENTEAFF
length: 15; J: TRBJ2-5; V: TRBV6-6; CDR3: CASSKQTGGWETQYF
length: 12; J: TRBJ2-7; V: TRBV6-1; CDR3: CASRAYSYEQYF
length: 15; J: TRBJ2-3; V: TRBV7-2; CDR3: CASSLGTSGPRTQYF
length: 14; J: TRBJ2-2; V: TRBV7-3; CDR3: CASSPRGASGELFF
length: 13; J: TRBJ1-1; V: TRBV27; CDR3: CASSLFGGSEAFF
length: 14; J: TRBJ1-4; V: TRBV18; CDR3: CASSPASSPEKLFF
length: 14; J: TRBJ2-7; V: TRBV18; CDR3: CASSPSGPSYEQYF
length: 14; J: TRBJ1-3; V: TRBV7-9; CDR3: CASSLRQDQDTIYF
length: 16; J: TRBJ2-1; V: TRBV28; CDR3: CASSPGEAGTYNEQFF
length: 15; J: TRBJ2-2; V: TRBV4-2; CDR3: CASSQDRSSTGELFF
length: 15; J: TRBJ2-5; V: TRBV27; CDR3: CASSSQLASRETQYF
length: 12; J: TRBJ1-3; V: TRBV7-9; CDR3: CASSQNRDTIYF
length: 14; J: TRBJ2-7; V: TRBV11-2; CDR3: CASSLDLGSYEQYF
length: 14; J: TRBJ2-4; V: TRBV7-2; CDR3: CASSLGLGYGIQYF
length: 15; J: TRBJ2-1; V: TRBV6-6; CDR3: CASSYGQGVSNEQFF